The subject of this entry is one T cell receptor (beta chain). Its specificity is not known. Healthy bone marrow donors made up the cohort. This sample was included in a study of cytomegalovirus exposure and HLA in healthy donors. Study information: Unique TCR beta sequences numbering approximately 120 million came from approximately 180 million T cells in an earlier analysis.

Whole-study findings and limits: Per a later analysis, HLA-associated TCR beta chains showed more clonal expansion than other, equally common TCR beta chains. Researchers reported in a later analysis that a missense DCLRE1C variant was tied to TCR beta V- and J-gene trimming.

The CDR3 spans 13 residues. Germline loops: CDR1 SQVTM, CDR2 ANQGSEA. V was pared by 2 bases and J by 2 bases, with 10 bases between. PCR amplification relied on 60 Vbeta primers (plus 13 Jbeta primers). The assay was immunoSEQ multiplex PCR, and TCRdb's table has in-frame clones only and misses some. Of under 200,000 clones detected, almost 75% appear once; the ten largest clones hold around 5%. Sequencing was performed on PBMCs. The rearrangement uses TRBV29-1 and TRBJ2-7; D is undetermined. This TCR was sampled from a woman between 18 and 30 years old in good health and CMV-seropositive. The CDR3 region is CSVEIGQTYEQYF. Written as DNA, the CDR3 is TGCAGCGTTGAAATTGGCCAGACCTACGAGCAGTACTTC.